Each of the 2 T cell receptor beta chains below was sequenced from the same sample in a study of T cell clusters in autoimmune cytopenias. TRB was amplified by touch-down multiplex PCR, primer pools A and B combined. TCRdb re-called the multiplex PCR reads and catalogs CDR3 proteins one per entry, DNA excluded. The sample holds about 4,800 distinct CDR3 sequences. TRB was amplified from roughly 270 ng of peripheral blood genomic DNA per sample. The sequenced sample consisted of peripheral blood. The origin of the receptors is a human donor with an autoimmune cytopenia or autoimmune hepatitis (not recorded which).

The CDR3 here is CASSDSKSSRADQPQHF. The rearrangement uses TRBV6-4 and TRBJ1-5. Germline loops: CDR1 MRHNA, CDR2 SNTAGT. This CDR3 is 17 amino acids long.

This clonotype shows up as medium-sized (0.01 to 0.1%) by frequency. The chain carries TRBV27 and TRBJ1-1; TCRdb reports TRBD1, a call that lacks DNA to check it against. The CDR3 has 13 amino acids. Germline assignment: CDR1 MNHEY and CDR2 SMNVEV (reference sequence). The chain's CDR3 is CASKPLRGPEAFF.